These 12 T cell receptor beta chains came from one sample sequenced in a study of CD8+ T cells in alopecia areata. Alopecia areata patients provided lesional scalp punch biopsies and peripheral blood. The sequencing template was cDNA reverse transcribed from extracted RNA. Measured with immunoSEQ multiplex PCR; TCRdb has only the in-frame clones, and not every one. The table shows about 19,000 clones, with 60% to 80% occurring only once. Here the sequenced sample was skin, taken at week 0. The receptors stem from a human donor with alopecia areata.

This clone was observed a single time. A far bigger clonotype differs at one base, so this is likely a read error. Other DNA variants within this sample encode the same CDR3. The chain links TRBV7-8 to TRBJ1-2; TRBD1 matches 9 bases. The CDR3 sequence is 13 residues long. The germline V gene has CDR1 SGHVS and CDR2 FQNEAQ. As DNA, the CDR3 is TGCGCCAGCAGCTTAGGGACAGGGAATGGCTACACCTTC. It yields the protein CASSLGTGNGYTF.

The chain is built from TRBV7-3 and TRBJ2-3; 7 bases are a match to TRBD2. Trimming cost V 2 bases and J 4 bases; bases outside gene matches: 9. Germline V gene data show CDR1 as SGHTA and CDR2 as FQGTGA. The CDR3 has 16 residues. The CDR3 loop is CASSLDGGGSSDTQYF. CDR3 nucleotides: TGTGCCAGCAGCTTAGACGGCGGGGGTAGCTCAGATACGCAGTATTTT.

In nucleotides, the CDR3 is TGTGCCAGCAGCCAAGGTCCTGAAGCTTTCTTT. Protein product: CASSQGPEAFF. The chain is built from TRBV14 and TRBJ1-1; D is ambiguous. V was pared by 1 base and J by 6 bases, with 3 bases between. The CDR3 runs 11 residues. Germline-derived CDR1 and CDR2 are SGHDN and FVKESK.

The J gene is TRBJ1-2, the V gene TRBV23-1; D may be TRBD1 (5 bases). TRBV23-1 is recorded as an ORF, its role being uncertain. This CDR3 has 13 amino acids. Trimming shortened V by 4 bases and J by 6 bases, and 12 bases separated the two germline ends. The CDR3 spells CASSPTLTDGYTF. In nucleotides, the CDR3 is TGCGCCAGCAGTCCCACTCTGACAGATGGCTACACCTTC.

The V and J genes are TRBV18 and TRBJ1-1, with D uncertain. This CDR3 contains 14 residues. Trimming left V 6 bases short and J 2 bases short, with 13 bases between. Germline loops: CDR1 KGHSH, CDR2 LQKENI. The CDR3 protein is CASSDGRGNTEAFF. DNA of the CDR3: TGTGCCAGCTCGGATGGACGGGGAAACACTGAAGCTTTCTTT.

The J gene is TRBJ1-5, the V gene TRBV2, with a tentative D call TRBD1 (5 bases). The V end lost 8 bases, the J end lost 1 base, and 15 bases lay between the germline ends. Per the germline V gene, CDR1 is SNHLY and CDR2 is FYNNEI. This CDR3 region has 15 residues. Here the CDR3 DNA reads TGTGCCAGCGGGGGAGCAGGGAAGAGCAATCAGCCCCAGCATTTT. Protein product: CASGGAGKSNQPQHF.

The chain uses TRBV7-4 and TRBJ2-7; D perhaps matches TRBD1 (5 bases). The CDR3 has 18 amino acids. The ends were cut back, 2 bases at V and 0 bases at J, with 20 bases in the middle. The V gene's germline CDR1 is SGHVT and CDR2 SQSDAQ. The CDR3 DNA follows: TGTGCCAGCAGCTTATGTCCAGGAGAAGGGGCCAGCTCCTACGAGCAGTACTTC. It is translated as CASSLCPGEGASSYEQYF. Filled out from reference TRBV7-4 and TRBJ2-7, the complete variable domain reads GAGVSQSPRYKVAKRGRDVALRCDSISGHVTLYWYRQTLGQGSEVLTYSQSDAQRDKSGRPSGRFSAERPERSVSTLKIQRTEQGDSAVYLCASSLCPGEGASSYEQYFGPGTRLTVT.

The V gene is TRBV6-6, the J gene TRBJ2-2; 7 positions match TRBD1. The CDR3 is 15 amino acids. V was pared by 8 bases and J by 3 bases, with 9 bases of the junction left unmatched. Germline-derived CDR1 and CDR2 are MNHNY and SVGAGI (reference sequence). CDR3 nucleotide sequence: TGTGCCAGCCAGACGACAGGGCTGTACACCGGGGAGCTGTTTTTT. Translating it yields CASQTTGLYTGELFF.

This clone has more than one count but fewer than ten. CDR3 region: CASSPGTSVAYEQYF. The CDR3 DNA sequence: TGTGCCAGCAGCCCCGGGACTAGCGTTGCCTACGAGCAGTACTTC. V and J are TRBV7-9 and TRBJ2-7; 10 nucleotides align to TRBD2. Trimming cost V 5 bases and J 2 bases; bases outside gene matches: 6. The length of the CDR3 is 15 residues. From germline, CDR1 is SEHNR and CDR2 FQNEAQ (reference sequence).

Only one count was recorded for this clone. The V gene is TRBV7-9, the J gene TRBJ2-2, with 11 bases that match TRBD2. Germline V gene data show CDR1 as SEHNR and CDR2 as FQNEAQ (reference sequence). This CDR3 spans 17 amino acids. The ends lost 4 bases at V and 1 base at J; junction bases unmatched: 5. The CDR3 protein is CASSSMLAGGNTGELFF. CDR3 nucleotide sequence: TGTGCCAGCAGCTCCATGCTAGCGGGGGGGAACACCGGGGAGCTGTTTTTT. The entire variable domain, with the rest obtained from reference TRBV7-9 and TRBJ2-2, is as follows: DTGVSQNPRHKITKRGQNVTFRCDPISEHNRLYWYRQTLGQGPEFLTYFQNEAQLEKSRLLSDRFSAERPKGSFSTLEIQRTEQGDSAMYLCASSSMLAGGNTGELFFGEGSRLTVL.

The CDR3 DNA follows: TGTGCCAGCAGCCTACAGGGGGCAGTTGCCAAAAACATTCAGTACTTC. Its protein is CASSLQGAVAKNIQYF. The chain carries TRBV2 and TRBJ2-4, with 9 bases matching TRBD1. Germline CDR1 reads SNHLY; CDR2 reads FYNNEI. This CDR3 has 16 amino acids. The V gene end was trimmed by 6 bases and the J gene end by 1 base; junction bases not matched to a gene: 7.

This clone was counted between two and nine times. The chain joins TRBV6-6 to TRBJ1-6; a possible D gene is TRBD1 (6 bases). Germline CDR1 and CDR2: MNHNY and SVGAGI (reference sequence). The V gene lost 7 bases and the J gene lost 10 bases, with 17 bases spanning the gap. The CDR3 length is 14 residues. The CDR3 here is CASTRGGEGSPLHF. For the CDR3, the DNA is TGTGCCAGCACTAGGGGGGGGGAAGGCTCACCCCTCCACTTT.